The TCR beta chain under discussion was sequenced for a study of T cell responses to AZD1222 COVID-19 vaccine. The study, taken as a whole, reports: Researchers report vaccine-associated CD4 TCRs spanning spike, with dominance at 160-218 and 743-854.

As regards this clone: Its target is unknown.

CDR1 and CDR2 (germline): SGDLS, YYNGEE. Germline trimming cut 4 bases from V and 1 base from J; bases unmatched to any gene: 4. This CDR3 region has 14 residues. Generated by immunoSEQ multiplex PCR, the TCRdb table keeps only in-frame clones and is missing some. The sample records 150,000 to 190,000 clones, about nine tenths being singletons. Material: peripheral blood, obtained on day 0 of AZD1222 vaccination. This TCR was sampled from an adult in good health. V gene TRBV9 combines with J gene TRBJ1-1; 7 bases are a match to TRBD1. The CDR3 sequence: CASSSGQQNTEAFF. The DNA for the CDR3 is TGTGCCAGCAGCTCGGGACAGCAGAACACTGAAGCTTTCTTT.